These 15 T cell receptor beta chains originate from one sample sequenced in a study of shared clonotypes between healthy human individuals. Assay: immunoSEQ multiplex PCR; the TCRdb copy retains only in-frame clones and omits some. There are hundreds of thousands of clones in the sample; approximately 96% occur only once, and roughly 0.12% lies in the top ten. Terminally differentiated effector memory CD45RA+ cells were left out of the naive CD8 fraction, which was CD45RO-negative and positively selected for CCR7. Specimen: naive CD8+ T cells sorted from blood. Receptors were obtained from a woman aged 25 to 39 in good health.

This sequence joins TRBV10-3 and TRBJ2-1; 10 nucleotides line up with TRBD2. The J segment lost 10 bases and the V segment lost 6 bases, leaving 6 bases of the junction unmatched. Germline V gene sequence: CDR1 ENHRY, CDR2 SYGVKD. The CDR3 extends over 13 amino acids. DNA for the CDR3: TGTGCCATCAGGTTAGCGGGAGGTACAGAGCAGTTCTTC. Its translation is CAIRLAGGTEQFF.

This clone was seen just once. One end of the junction fails to match germline, which may point to a read error. This chain uses TRBV27 with TRBJ2-7; 11 nucleotides match TRBD2. The CDR3 has 15 residues. Germline V gene sequence: CDR1 MNHEY, CDR2 SMNVEV (reference sequence). CDR3 loop: CASSISTSGTYEQYF. The CDR3 region has the DNA TGTGCCAGCAGTATATCGACTAGCGGGACCTACGAGCAGTACTTC.

This chain connects TRBV19 to TRBJ1-5; possibly TRBD1 for D (5 bases). The ends were cut back, 4 bases at V and 0 bases at J, with 10 bases in the middle. From germline, CDR1 is LNHDA and CDR2 SQIVND (reference sequence). The CDR3 runs 15 residues. CDR3 coding DNA: TGTGCCAGTAGTACGACAGACTATAGCAATCAGCCCCAGCATTTT. Protein: CASSTTDYSNQPQHF.

This rearrangement joins TRBV5-1 to TRBJ2-7; D ambiguous. The germline V and J ends were trimmed by 2 bases and 0 bases, with 6 bases remaining between them. There are 13 residues in the CDR3. The germline V gene has CDR1 SGHRS and CDR2 YFSETQ. CDR3 nucleotide sequence: TGCGCCAGCAGCTTAGATATCTCCTACGAGCAGTACTTC. As protein: CASSLDISYEQYF.

V usage is TRBV5-1 and J usage is TRBJ2-1, with 8 bases identical to TRBD2. The V gene's germline CDR1 is SGHRS and CDR2 YFSETQ. CDR3 size: 17 residues. V gave up 3 bases and J gave up 0 bases; unmatched junction bases: 8. The CDR3 is CASSSYSGMSSYNEQFF. The DNA for the CDR3 is TGCGCCAGCAGCTCCTATAGCGGGATGAGCTCCTACAATGAGCAGTTCTTC.

The chain joins TRBV7-2 to TRBJ2-3; perhaps TRBD2 as D (6 bases). This CDR3 comprises 15 residues. The V gene lost 6 bases and the J gene lost 0 bases, with 13 bases spanning the gap. CDR1 and CDR2 from the germline V gene are SGHTA and FQGNSA. Here the CDR3 DNA reads TGTGCCAGCAGGTCGTGGGGGGTGAGCACAGATACGCAGTATTTT. Translated: CASRSWGVSTDTQYF.

J is TRBJ1-3 and V is TRBV5-6, with TRBD1 matching 11 bases. The ends lost 0 bases at V and 7 bases at J; junction bases unmatched: 3. The CDR3 covers 15 residues. Germline values: CDR1 SGHDT, CDR2 YYEEEE. CDR3 in amino acids: CASSLEGTGGNTIYF. The CDR3 DNA follows: TGTGCCAGCAGCTTGGAGGGGACAGGGGGGAACACCATATATTTT.

The chain uses TRBV5-6 and TRBJ2-7; D might be TRBD1 (6 bases). Germline lookup yields CDR1 SGHDT and CDR2 YYEEEE. The CDR3 length is 16 residues. Between the trimmed V and J ends, which lost 0 bases and 2 bases, there was a span of 15 bases. The DNA of the CDR3 is TGTGCCAGCAGCTTGGGTACAGGGTCTTACCCCTACGAGCAGTACTTC. Protein sequence: CASSLGTGSYPYEQYF.

The chain uses TRBV27 and TRBJ1-1; TRBD1 might be the D (5 bases). The CDR3 length is 13 residues. Germline V lookup: CDR1 MNHEY, CDR2 SMNVEV (reference sequence). V lost 8 bases to trimming and J lost 4 bases, with 14 bases between them. The CDR3 sequence is CASSGRGGTEAFF. CDR3 bases: TGTGCCAGCTCAGGGCGGGGGGGCACTGAAGCTTTCTTT.

Concerning this clone itself: Different DNA sequences within this sample yield the same CDR3. This chain joins TRBV28 and TRBJ2-3; TRBD2 aligns across 12 bases. V gave up 4 bases and J gave up 1 base; unmatched junction bases: 0. There are 15 residues in the CDR3. CDR1 is MDHEN and CDR2 is SYDVKM in the germline V gene. CDR3 region: CASSWTSGGTDTQYF. For the CDR3, the DNA is TGTGCCAGCAGTTGGACTAGCGGGGGCACAGATACGCAGTATTTT.

The chain has TRBV2 and TRBJ2-1; D may correspond to TRBD1 or TRBD2 (5 bases each). The length of the CDR3 is 14 residues. With 4 bases removed from V and 1 base from J, the gap between germline ends came to 8 bases. Germline CDR1 is SNHLY and CDR2 is FYNNEI. The CDR3 DNA is TGTGCCAGCAGTGGGGACGGGTCCTACAATGAGCAGTTCTTC. Protein sequence: CASSGDGSYNEQFF. The full variable domain, with the rest looked up from reference TRBV2 and TRBJ2-1, is EPEVTQTPSHQVTQMGQEVILRCVPISNHLYFYWYRQILGQKVEFLVSFYNNEISEKSEIFDDQFSVERPDGSNFTLKIRSTKLEDSAMYFCASSGDGSYNEQFFGPGTRLTVL.

Only one count was recorded for this clone. The V gene is TRBV10-2, the J gene TRBJ2-1; 13 bases line up with TRBD2. Looked up from germline, CDR1 is WSHSY and CDR2 is SAAADI. The trim removed 3 bases at V and 7 bases at J, leaving 3 bases unmatched. This CDR3 has 15 residues. This chain's CDR3 is CASSDPGLAGNEQFF. DNA for the CDR3: TGCGCCAGCAGTGACCCGGGACTAGCGGGAAATGAGCAGTTCTTC.

The V gene is TRBV2, the J gene TRBJ2-3; 11 bases are shared with TRBD2. The germline gives CDR1 SNHLY, CDR2 FYNNEI. J gave up 1 base and V 8 bases, and 2 bases lay outside the gene matches. The CDR3 totals 14 residues. CDR3 DNA sequence: TGTGCCAGCCGACTAGCGGGGCGCACAGATACGCAGTATTTT. This translates into CASRLAGRTDTQYF.

The chain is built from TRBV11-2 and TRBJ2-2, with D possibly being TRBD2 (5 bases). V shed 8 bases and J shed 7 bases, with 14 bases lying between them. This CDR3 is built from 13 residues. Germline CDR1 reads SGHAT; CDR2 reads FQNNGV. In DNA, the CDR3 is TGTGCCAGCGCGATAGGGAGAATCGGGGAGCTGTTTTTT. Translated, it gives CASAIGRIGELFF.

The V gene is TRBV7-9, the J gene TRBJ1-2; 8 positions match TRBD1. The V and J ends lost 6 bases and 0 bases, in that order; junction bases with no gene match: 12. The CDR3 has 17 amino acids. Germline CDR1 is SEHNR and CDR2 is FQNEAQ (reference sequence). The CDR3 spells CASRSPSTGQANYGYTF. The CDR3 DNA is TGTGCCAGCAGGTCCCCTTCCACGGGACAGGCTAACTATGGCTACACCTTC.